This T cell receptor beta chain was recorded in a study of T cell responses to AZD1222 COVID-19 vaccine. TCRdb's table, derived via immunoSEQ multiplex PCR, lists solely in-frame clones and lacks some. The sample contains about 180,000 clones, around 94% of which appear only once. Germline V lookup: CDR1 MNHEY, CDR2 SVGAGI. Trimming removed 8 bases at V and 10 bases at J, with 18 bases between. This CDR3 is 13 amino acids long. Sequenced material: peripheral blood, taken 28 days after the second AZD1222 dose. This sequence joins TRBV6-5 and TRBJ2-1; D may be TRBD2 (5 bases). The TCR comes from an adult who received the AZD1222 COVID-19 vaccine. For the CDR3, the DNA is TGTGCCAGCTGCCGACTCCTCTGGGAGGAGCAGTTCTTC. Its protein is CASCRLLWEEQFF.